The 4 T cell receptor beta chains given below trace back to one sample, sequenced in a study of radiotherapy plus CTLA-4 blockade in lung cancer. This table comes from immunoSEQ multiplex PCR, and its TCRdb copy is limited to in-frame clones, with some not included. Of roughly 46,000 clones in the sample, approximately 79% are singletons; the top ten hold approximately 8.8%. This sample comprised peripheral blood, obtained from a patient treated with radiotherapy plus ipilimumab. These receptor sequences come from a human donor with non-small cell lung cancer who had stable disease on radiotherapy plus ipilimumab.

Only a few counts were recorded for this clone. V gene TRBV10-3 combines with J gene TRBJ1-1; TRBD1 is a possible D gene (5 bases). Germline CDR1 is ENHRY and CDR2 is SYGVKD. V shed 6 bases and J shed 2 bases, with 25 bases lying between them. There are 18 residues in the CDR3. This chain's CDR3 is CAIRRHDQNRDGNTEAFF. CDR3 in DNA: TGTGCCATCAGGAGACATGATCAAAACCGGGACGGAAACACTGAAGCTTTCTTT.

This clone was found a few times. This rearrangement joins TRBV6-1 to TRBJ1-3; D is unclear. This CDR3 is 14 amino acids long. Germline V gene data show CDR1 as MNHNS and CDR2 as SASEGT. The ends were cut back, 8 bases at V and 8 bases at J, with 19 bases in the middle. The CDR3 nucleotides are TGTGCCAGCCAGGAGGGCCGGCGTGCGGACACCATATATTTT. This gives the protein CASQEGRRADTIYF.

The chain links TRBV27 to TRBJ1-2, with 7 bases lining up with TRBD1. Germline loops: CDR1 MNHEY, CDR2 SMNVEV (reference sequence). Losses at the gene ends were 2 bases for V and 7 bases for J; bases not matched to a gene: 7. The CDR3 has 14 amino acids. The CDR3 nucleotides are TGTGCCAGCAGTTTAACTAACAGGGGTCTTGGCTACACCTTC. Its protein product is CASSLTNRGLGYTF.

In this sample, this clone turned up a few times. CDR3 loop: CASTGSGGRNYGYTF. The CDR3 coding sequence is TGCGCCAGCACGGGCTCAGGGGGCCGCAACTATGGCTACACCTTC. The V gene is TRBV5-1, the J gene TRBJ1-2; 8 bases fit TRBD1. Germline V gene data show CDR1 as SGHRS and CDR2 as YFSETQ. Unmatched junction bases numbered 9, after V lost 6 bases and J lost 2 bases. This CDR3 is 15 amino acids long.